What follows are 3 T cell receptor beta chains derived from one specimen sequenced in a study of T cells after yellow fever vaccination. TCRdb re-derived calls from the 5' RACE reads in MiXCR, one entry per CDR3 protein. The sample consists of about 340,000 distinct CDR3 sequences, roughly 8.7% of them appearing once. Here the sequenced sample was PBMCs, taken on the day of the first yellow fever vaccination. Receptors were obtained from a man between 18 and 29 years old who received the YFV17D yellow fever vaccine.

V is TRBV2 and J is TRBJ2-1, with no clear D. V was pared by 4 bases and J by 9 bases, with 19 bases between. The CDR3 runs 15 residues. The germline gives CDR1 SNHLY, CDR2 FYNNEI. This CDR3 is CASSVKRPLTGEQFF. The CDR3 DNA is TGTGCCAGCAGTGTTAAGCGCCCCTTAACGGGTGAGCAGTTCTTC.

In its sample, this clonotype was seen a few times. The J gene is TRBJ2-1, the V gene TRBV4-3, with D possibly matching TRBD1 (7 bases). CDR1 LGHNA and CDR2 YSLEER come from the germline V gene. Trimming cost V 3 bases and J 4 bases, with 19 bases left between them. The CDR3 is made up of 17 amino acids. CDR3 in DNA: TGCGCCAGCAGCCAGGGGCTGGTCCAGGGGGGTTACAATGAGCAGTTCTTC. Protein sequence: CASSQGLVQGGYNEQFF.

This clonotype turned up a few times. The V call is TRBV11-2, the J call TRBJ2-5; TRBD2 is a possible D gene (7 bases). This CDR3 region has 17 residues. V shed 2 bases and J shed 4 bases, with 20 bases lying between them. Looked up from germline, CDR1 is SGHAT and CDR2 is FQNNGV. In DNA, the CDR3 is TGTGCCAGCAGCTTAATTCTGCGCGGGGGCCTACTAGAGACCCAGTACTTC. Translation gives CASSLILRGGLLETQYF.